Sequencing of this TCR beta chain was carried out in a study of blood T cell repertoires in COVID-19. Study-wide background: COVID-19 samples from acute and convalescent phases originated in the United States, Italy and Spain. T cells, B-cell-depleted T cells, or PBMCs provided the cDNA or gDNA that served as material.

V was pared by 3 bases and J by 4 bases, with 13 bases between. This CDR3 spans 15 amino acids. CDR1 and CDR2 (germline): LNHDA, SQIVND (reference sequence). In the original analysis: Estimates of nucleated cell counts were drawn from the amplification of reference gene primers. Profiled with immunoSEQ multiplex PCR; TCRdb holds only in-frame clones, not every one. V, J and clone size are those of that table, while D and trimming were read from the DNA. Of roughly 300,000 clones in the sample, approximately 89% were seen once. This chain uses TRBV19 with TRBJ2-1; maybe TRBD2 (6 bases). The sequencing sample was made of peripheral blood. The source of this sequence is a woman aged 45 to 65 who had recovered from COVID-19. This chain's CDR3 is CASSIGTPEYNEQFF. For the CDR3, the DNA is TGTGCCAGTAGTATCGGGACTCCTGAATACAATGAGCAGTTCTTC.